A selection of T cell receptor beta chains follows, all from one sample in a study of human T cells and chemical hapten exposure. In TCRdb, the RACE reads were re-called with MiXCR into one record per CDR3 protein. Here the sample spans under 45,000 distinct CDR3 sequences, about 5.5% being singletons. Sample: whole blood. Every receptor here comes from a human donor in good health. Some clones in this sample may be carry-over from other donors' samples. CDR3s include the opening cysteine and the closing phenylalanine or tryptophan. D genes are given only for firm matches. Size tells how often a clone was seen (once, few, many) or the class of an expanded clone, and some rows leave it out.

V gene,J gene,clone size,D gene,CDR3 protein,CDR3 DNA
TRBV6-1,TRBJ2-1,many,NA,CAGGDNEQFF,TGTGCCGGAGGGGACAATGAGCAGTTCTTC
TRBV27,TRBJ1-1,many,NA,CASSLNAFF,TGTGCCAGCAGTTTGAATGCTTTCTTT
TRBV4-2,TRBJ2-2,many,TRBD1,CASSQDQDRGLIGELFF,TGTGCCAGCAGCCAAGATCAGGACAGGGGGCTCATCGGGGAGCTGTTTTTT
TRBV7-8,TRBJ2-5,few,TRBD2,CASSRTSGVQETQYF,TGTGCCAGCAGCCGGACTAGCGGGGTGCAAGAGACCCAGTACTTC
TRBV6-1,TRBJ2-1,NA,TRBD2,CASSGLAGSEQFF,TGTGCCAGCAGTGGACTAGCGGGTAGTGAGCAGTTCTTC
TRBV11-2,TRBJ2-7,many,TRBD1,CASSPGTVSYEQYF,TGTGCCAGCAGCCCAGGGACAGTCTCCTACGAGCAGTACTTC
TRBV28,TRBJ2-1,many,NA,CASSRLQGSHNEQFF,TGTGCCAGCAGCCGATTACAGGGTTCCCACAATGAGCAGTTCTTC
TRBV11-2,TRBJ2-5,NA,NA,CASSLDVQRGHQETQYF,TGTGCCAGCAGCTTAGATGTCCAGCGGGGACATCAAGAGACCCAGTACTTC
TRBV20-1,TRBJ1-5,few,TRBD1,CSAREQGGLVQPQHF,TGCAGTGCTAGAGAACAGGGGGGGTTGGTTCAGCCCCAGCATTTT
TRBV6-2/TRBV6-3,TRBJ2-4,few,TRBD2,CAVAPVRLAGAAKNIQYF,TGTGCCGTCGCTCCGGTGAGGCTAGCGGGGGCAGCCAAAAACATTCAGTACTTC
TRBV10-2,TRBJ1-4,many,NA,CASSDSLSGGGFTNEKLFF,TGCGCCAGCAGTGATTCGTTGTCTGGTGGAGGCTTTACTAATGAAAAACTGTTTTTT
TRBV12-3/TRBV12-4,TRBJ1-1,few,NA,CASSLGIIGTEAFF,TGTGCCAGCAGTTTGGGTATTATAGGGACTGAAGCTTTCTTT
TRBV6-2/TRBV6-3,TRBJ1-1,many,NA,CASYRPGWAEAFF,TGTGCCAGCTACAGGCCGGGCTGGGCTGAAGCTTTCTTT
TRBV7-2,TRBJ2-7,many,TRBD2,CASSLGEAGVYEQYF,TGTGCCAGCAGCTTAGGGGAAGCGGGGGTCTACGAGCAGTACTTC
TRBV5-1,TRBJ1-1,many,TRBD1,CASSLALRSDGQDEAFF,TGCGCCAGCAGCTTGGCCCTGAGGTCGGATGGACAGGATGAAGCTTTCTTT
TRBV29-1,TRBJ1-4,NA,TRBD1,CSGTGAATNEKLFF,TGCAGCGGAACAGGGGCTGCAACTAATGAAAAACTGTTTTTT
TRBV19,TRBJ2-7,many,TRBD1,CASSRPGQGTYEQYF,TGTGCCAGTAGTAGACCGGGACAGGGGACCTACGAGCAGTACTTC
TRBV20-1,TRBJ2-7,many,TRBD1,CSAIHGTGEFNEQYF,TGCAGTGCTATTCACGGGACAGGGGAATTCAACGAGCAGTACTTC
TRBV20-1,TRBJ2-1,medium-sized,NA,CSAGVGDGYNEQFF,TGCAGTGCTGGTGTTGGAGACGGGTACAATGAGCAGTTCTTC
TRBV5-1,TRBJ1-6,many,NA,CASSLQGPSNSPLHF,TGCGCCAGCAGCTTACAGGGACCGAGTAATTCACCCCTCCACTTT
TRBV6-5,TRBJ2-1,many,TRBD2,CASSDGASGYNEQFF,TGTGCCAGCAGCGACGGGGCTAGCGGCTACAATGAGCAGTTCTTC
TRBV11-2,TRBJ2-7,NA,NA,CASSLAGGTSYEQYF,TGTGCCAGCAGCTTAGCGGGGGGCACCTCCTACGAGCAGTACTTC
TRBV2,TRBJ2-3,many,NA,CASSTGTTDTQYF,TGTGCCAGCAGTACCGGGACTACAGATACGCAGTATTTT
TRBV4-3,TRBJ2-2,many,TRBD1,CASSQDRGDRGGTGELFF,TGCGCCAGCAGCCAAGATAGAGGGGACAGGGGAGGAACCGGGGAGCTGTTTTTT
TRBV2,TRBJ1-5,many,TRBD1,CASSADRDQPQHF,TGTGCCAGCAGTGCTGACAGGGATCAGCCCCAGCATTTT
TRBV28,TRBJ2-7,many,TRBD2,CASSSSRAGLNYEQYF,TGTGCCAGCAGTTCCTCACGAGCGGGACTCAACTACGAGCAGTACTTC
TRBV29-1,TRBJ2-2,NA,NA,CSVGKGLNTGELFF,TGCAGCGTTGGGAAGGGACTGAACACCGGGGAGCTGTTTTTT
TRBV20-1,TRBJ2-2,many,TRBD2,CSARDIRGGSNTGELFF,TGCAGTGCTAGAGATATCCGGGGGGGATCGAACACCGGGGAGCTGTTTTTT
TRBV12-3/TRBV12-4,TRBJ1-5,few,TRBD1,CASSEGQGLNQPQHF,TGTGCCAGCAGTGAGGGACAGGGGCTCAATCAGCCCCAGCATTTT
TRBV20-1,TRBJ1-5,NA,NA,CSGTDVYSNQPQHF,TGCAGTGGGACAGACGTCTATAGCAATCAGCCCCAGCATTTT
TRBV28,TRBJ2-4,few,NA,CASISAGRPKNIQYF,TGTGCCAGTATTTCGGCAGGGAGGCCCAAAAACATTCAGTACTTC
TRBV6-5,TRBJ1-1,few,TRBD1,CASTIRDSLEAFF,TGTGCCAGCACTATCAGGGACAGCCTAGAAGCTTTCTTT
TRBV29-1,TRBJ2-1,NA,TRBD2,CSVTGTSRYNEQFF,TGCAGCGTAACCGGGACTAGCAGATACAATGAGCAGTTCTTC
TRBV18,TRBJ1-1,NA,NA,CASSPGQVNTEAFF,TGTGCCAGCTCACCCGGACAAGTGAACACTGAAGCTTTCTTT
TRBV5-1,TRBJ2-3,many,NA,CASSLSGVRDTQYF,TGCGCCAGCAGCTTGTCGGGAGTCAGGGATACGCAGTATTTT
TRBV5-1,TRBJ2-7,NA,NA,CASSLDRAYEQYF,TGCGCCAGCAGCTTGGACAGGGCCTACGAGCAGTACTTC
TRBV6-4,TRBJ2-3,many,TRBD2,CASSESSGGAMDTQYF,TGTGCCAGCAGTGAGTCTAGCGGGGGGGCCATGGATACGCAGTATTTT
TRBV6-6,TRBJ2-7,many,TRBD1,CASCTMSGQLYF,TGTGCCAGCTGCACGATGTCGGGACAGTTGTACTTC
TRBV20-1,TRBJ1-1,many,TRBD1,CSARPRGPTEAFF,TGCAGTGCTAGACCCAGGGGGCCCACTGAAGCTTTCTTT
TRBV20-1,TRBJ1-2,NA,NA,CSAISLWGYTF,TGCAGTGCTATATCCCTTTGGGGCTACACCTTC